The 26 T cell receptor beta chains in this list originate from one sample, sequenced in a study of neurological immune-mediated disorders. Each CDR3 protein is one row after TCRdb ran MiXCR on the 5' RACE reads. The repertoire has tens of thousands of distinct CDR3 sequences, 5.2% of them found once; the top ten carry roughly 5%. Sequenced: PBMCs. The receptors were sampled from a human donor with multiple sclerosis. The donor label of this sample is uncertain.

This clonotype occurred many times. The chain couples TRBV20-1 to TRBJ1-1; D perhaps matches TRBD1 (5 bases). The V end lost 0 bases, the J end lost 5 bases, and 13 bases lay between the germline ends. CDR1 is DFQATT, CDR2 SNEGSKA, per germline (reference sequence). The CDR3 length is 14 residues. CDR3 coding DNA: TGCAGTGCTAGAGATATCCAGGGTGGGACTGAAGCTTTCTTT. Its translation is CSARDIQGGTEAFF.

The rearrangement uses TRBV18 and TRBJ1-5, with D unclear. V was pared by 2 bases and J by 2 bases, with 10 bases between. Germline CDR1 KGHSH, CDR2 LQKENI. This CDR3 is built from 15 residues. The CDR3 nucleotides are TGTGCCAGCTCACCAGGTAGTCCAGGCAATCAGCCCCAGCATTTT. Its protein is CASSPGSPGNQPQHF.

The sample holds many counts of this clonotype. The chain carries TRBV28 and TRBJ2-2; weak D call: TRBD1 (6 bases). CDR3 size: 15 residues. Germline values: CDR1 MDHEN, CDR2 SYDVKM. Deletions cut 7 bases from V and 8 bases from J, with 20 bases between. CDR3 sequence: CASMGQRSGRGELFF. CDR3 bases: TGTGCCAGCATGGGACAAAGGTCTGGTCGTGGGGAGCTGTTTTTT.

This clonotype came up many times. The chain recombines TRBV7-8 with TRBJ2-2; perhaps TRBD1 as D (6 bases). Trimming removed 8 bases at V and 7 bases at J, with 14 bases between. The CDR3 contains 13 residues. Germline V gives CDR1 SGHVS, CDR2 FQNEAQ. Written as DNA, the CDR3 is TGTGCCAGCCAACCGCAGGGACACGGGGAGCTGTTTTTT. This gives the protein CASQPQGHGELFF.

This clonotype was recorded at least ten times. The gene calls are TRBV10-3 and TRBJ1-1; 8 bases match TRBD1. The J segment lost 7 bases and the V segment lost 3 bases, leaving 4 bases of the junction unmatched. The CDR3 consists of 13 residues. In germline, CDR1 is ENHRY, CDR2 SYGVKD. The CDR3 DNA reads as TGTGCCATCAGTGACCGTGGACAGGGTGAAGCTTTCTTT. Translation gives CAISDRGQGEAFF.

The sample holds many counts of this clonotype. The chain links TRBV20-1 to TRBJ2-5; either TRBD1 or TRBD2 may fit D (5 bases each). Germline CDR1 DFQATT, CDR2 SNEGSKA (reference sequence). The CDR3 contains 14 residues. V gave up 4 bases and J gave up 1 base, with 13 bases separating them. CDR3 region: CSATPSGLQETQYF. In DNA form, the CDR3 reads TGCAGTGCTACCCCCTCGGGGCTCCAAGAGACCCAGTACTTC.

This rearrangement joins TRBV20-1 to TRBJ2-2, with D tentatively TRBD2 (5 bases). V lost 6 bases and J 0 bases, leaving 11 bases between the germline ends. The CDR3 is 14 residues long. Germline V gives CDR1 DFQATT, CDR2 SNEGSKA (reference sequence). This CDR3 reads CSAAGGTNTGELFF. CDR3 coding DNA: TGCAGTGCGGCGGGCGGCACGAACACCGGGGAGCTGTTTTTT.

This clonotype was seen at least ten times. The chain has TRBV29-1 and TRBJ2-1; D gene ambiguous. This CDR3 spans 14 amino acids. The V end was cut by 4 bases, the J end by 1 base, with 11 bases between. Germline V lookup: CDR1 SQVTM, CDR2 ANQGSEA. DNA of the CDR3: TGCAGCGTTGCGTCAGGATTTTCCTACAATGAGCAGTTCTTC. Protein sequence: CSVASGFSYNEQFF.

This chain connects TRBV20-1 to TRBJ1-6; D gene uncertain. Trimming stripped 3 bases from V and 5 bases from J, with 5 bases between. Germline CDR1 and CDR2: DFQATT and SNEGSKA (reference sequence). This CDR3 contains 12 residues. This CDR3 reads CSASTDNSPLHF. CDR3 bases: TGCAGTGCTAGTACGGATAATTCACCCCTCCACTTT.

This clonotype was detected ten times or more. The J gene is TRBJ2-5, the V gene TRBV7-9; D tentatively reads TRBD1 or TRBD2 (5 bases each). With 8 bases removed from V and 4 bases from J, the gap between germline ends came to 11 bases. The length of the CDR3 is 12 residues. Germline V gene lookup returns CDR1 SEHNR and CDR2 FQNEAQ (reference sequence). CDR3 coding DNA: TGTGCCAGCTCTGGGACCTTAGAGACCCAGTACTTC. Translation gives CASSGTLETQYF.

This clonotype was picked up many times. The chain couples TRBV5-1 to TRBJ1-2, with TRBD1 matching over 7 bases. The germline V gene has CDR1 SGHRS and CDR2 YFSETQ. The CDR3 consists of 15 residues. The junction had 7 bases not matched to a gene; V was cut back by 4 bases and J by 1 base. This CDR3 reads CASSPSGQLNYGYTF. DNA of the CDR3: TGCGCCAGCAGCCCATCGGGACAGCTTAACTATGGCTACACCTTC.

This clonotype appeared many times. The chain has TRBV6-6 and TRBJ1-4, with 7 bases matching TRBD1. The trim removed 4 bases at V and 8 bases at J, leaving 10 bases unmatched. CDR1 and CDR2 from the germline V gene are MNHNY and SVGAGI (reference sequence). This CDR3 is 15 amino acids long. The CDR3 sequence: CASSFPGQHPEKLFF. The CDR3 DNA reads as TGTGCCAGCAGTTTTCCGGGACAGCATCCAGAAAAACTGTTTTTT.

At least ten counts were recorded for this clonotype. This chain uses TRBV15 with TRBJ2-1, with 7 bases that match TRBD1. There are 15 residues in the CDR3. With 1 base clipped from V and 3 bases from J, the junction kept 3 bases outside the gene matches. Looked up from germline, CDR1 is LNHNV and CDR2 is YYDKDF (reference sequence). CDR3 sequence (DNA): TGTGCCACCAGCAGAGGGTGGGACAGCTACAATGAGCAGTTCTTC. Encoded protein: CATSRGWDSYNEQFF.

There are many counts of this clonotype. The chain employs TRBV20-1 and TRBJ1-3; D not certain. V was pared by 5 bases and J by 0 bases, with 5 bases between. Germline V gene sequence: CDR1 DFQATT, CDR2 SNEGSKA (reference sequence). The CDR3 runs 12 residues. This chain's CDR3 is CSAPNSGNTIYF. CDR3 DNA sequence: TGCAGTGCTCCCAACTCTGGAAACACCATATATTTT.

This clonotype was counted ten times or more. This chain links TRBV7-9 with TRBJ2-4; 7 nucleotides match TRBD1. Per the germline V gene, CDR1 is SEHNR and CDR2 is FQNEAQ (reference sequence). CDR3 size: 20 residues. The J segment lost 0 bases and the V segment lost 5 bases, leaving 19 bases of the junction unmatched. The CDR3 coding sequence is TGTGCCAGCAGCCCGAAAGGATTGAGGGGGCAAAACCTAGCCAAAAACATTCAGTACTTC. Amino acid sequence: CASSPKGLRGQNLAKNIQYF. The whole variable domain, filled in from reference TRBV7-9 and TRBJ2-4, reads DTGVSQNPRHKITKRGQNVTFRCDPISEHNRLYWYRQTLGQGPEFLTYFQNEAQLEKSRLLSDRFSAERPKGSFSTLEIQRTEQGDSAMYLCASSPKGLRGQNLAKNIQYFGAGTRLSVL.

This clonotype was recorded at least ten times. The rearrangement links TRBV5-1 to TRBJ1-6; D is ambiguous. Germline-derived CDR1 and CDR2 are SGHRS and YFSETQ. The germline V and J ends were trimmed by 0 bases and 7 bases, with 8 bases remaining between them. The CDR3 covers 14 residues. The CDR3 bases are TGCGCCAGCAGCTTGGGAGATGTCAATTCACCCCTCCACTTT. As protein: CASSLGDVNSPLHF.

This clonotype was counted at least ten times. The V gene is TRBV5-1, the J gene TRBJ2-3; 9 nucleotides match TRBD2. The germline gives CDR1 SGHRS, CDR2 YFSETQ. Trimming removed 3 bases from V and 5 bases from J; junction bases left unmatched: 4. The CDR3 consists of 14 residues. In nucleotides, the CDR3 is TGCGCCAGCAGCTGGCGGGGGGGCTTAGATACGCAGTATTTT. Translated: CASSWRGGLDTQYF. Filled out from reference TRBV5-1 and TRBJ2-3, the complete variable domain reads KAGVTQTPRYLIKTRGQQVTLSCSPISGHRSVSWYQQTPGQGLQFLFEYFSETQRNKGNFPGRFSGRQFSNSRSEMNVSTLELGDSALYLCASSWRGGLDTQYFGPGTRLTVL.

This clonotype occurred many times. The genes are TRBV5-1 and TRBJ2-7; D is ambiguous. V was pared by 0 bases and J by 0 bases, with 7 bases between. Looked up from germline, CDR1 is SGHRS and CDR2 is YFSETQ. The CDR3 spans 14 residues. Here the CDR3 reads CASSLGQPSYEQYF. CDR3 coding DNA: TGCGCCAGCAGCTTGGGTCAGCCCTCCTACGAGCAGTACTTC. The variable domain in full, completed from reference TRBV5-1 and TRBJ2-7, reads KAGVTQTPRYLIKTRGQQVTLSCSPISGHRSVSWYQQTPGQGLQFLFEYFSETQRNKGNFPGRFSGRQFSNSRSEMNVSTLELGDSALYLCASSLGQPSYEQYFGPGTRLTVT.

This clonotype was counted at least ten times. The J gene is TRBJ2-2, the V gene TRBV5-1; D gene unclear. Trimming pared 4 bases from V and 6 bases from J, leaving 13 bases between. Germline V gives CDR1 SGHRS, CDR2 YFSETQ. The CDR3 covers 14 residues. CDR3 sequence (DNA): TGCGCCAGCAGCCCCTGGGAAGACGCCGGGGAGCTGTTTTTT. As protein: CASSPWEDAGELFF.

The V call is TRBV20-1, the J call TRBJ1-5; the D is unclear. V lost 3 bases and J 2 bases, leaving 5 bases between the germline ends. The CDR3 contains 12 residues. Looked up from germline, CDR1 is DFQATT and CDR2 is SNEGSKA (reference sequence). CDR3 region: CSARGGNQPQHF. The CDR3 DNA sequence: TGCAGTGCTAGGGGCGGCAATCAGCCCCAGCATTTT.

The table lists this clonotype with many counts. This chain joins TRBV11-2 and TRBJ1-1; 7 bases are shared with TRBD1. The CDR3 consists of 17 residues. Looked up from germline, CDR1 is SGHAT and CDR2 is FQNNGV. V dropped 1 base and J dropped 0; count of bases not matched to a gene: 8. The DNA of the CDR3 is TGTGCCAGCAGCTTAGGGCGGGGCAGGGGGGTGAACACTGAAGCTTTCTTT. It yields the protein CASSLGRGRGVNTEAFF.

There are many counts of this clonotype. The rearrangement joins TRBV20-1 to TRBJ2-3; 14 bases agree with TRBD2. The CDR3 runs to 17 residues. Per germline, CDR1 DFQATT and CDR2 SNEGSKA (reference sequence). V trimming: 4 bases; J trimming: 6 bases; junction bases outside the gene matches: 12. The CDR3 sequence is CSATLGLAGGTSDTQYF. The CDR3, as DNA: TGCAGTGCTACCCTCGGACTAGCGGGGGGCACATCCGATACGCAGTATTTT.

This clonotype was recorded at least ten times. The J gene is TRBJ1-5, the V gene TRBV6-1; TRBD1 matches at 9 bases. This CDR3 spans 15 amino acids. V trimming: 6 bases; J trimming: 4 bases; junction bases outside the gene matches: 7. The germline V gene has CDR1 MNHNS and CDR2 SASEGT. The CDR3 DNA is TGTGCCAGCAGATTCGGGACAGGGAGTAATCAGCCCCAGCATTTT. This codes for CASRFGTGSNQPQHF.

This clonotype was seen more than once but under ten times. This chain connects TRBV5-1 to TRBJ1-4; the match to TRBD1 covers 9 bases. CDR3 length equals 19 residues. Germline V gene sequence: CDR1 SGHRS, CDR2 YFSETQ. V was clipped by 4 bases and J by 6 bases; unmatched bases: 19. This CDR3 is CASSLGPPGQGVQDEKLFF. Written as DNA, the CDR3 is TGCGCCAGCAGCCTGGGGCCGCCGGGACAGGGAGTTCAGGATGAAAAACTGTTTTTT.

This clonotype was picked up many times. The chain carries TRBV5-5 and TRBJ1-2; tentatively, D is TRBD1 (6 bases). Germline CDR1 SGHKS, CDR2 YYEKEE (reference sequence). The germline V and J ends were trimmed by 2 bases and 3 bases, with 11 bases remaining between them. CDR3 size: 14 residues. The CDR3 DNA sequence: TGTGCCAGCAGCTTAGGGACACGGTACTATGGCTACACCTTC. Its protein product is CASSLGTRYYGYTF.

This clonotype was picked up many times. The chain links TRBV7-9 to TRBJ1-4; D remains unclear. Between the trimmed V and J ends, which lost 1 base and 5 bases, there was a span of 8 bases. Germline values: CDR1 SEHNR, CDR2 FQNEAQ (reference sequence). The CDR3 has 14 amino acids. The CDR3 coding sequence is TGTGCCAGCAGCTTAGACCTCGAAAATGAAAAACTGTTTTTT. Translating it yields CASSLDLENEKLFF. The entire variable domain, with the rest obtained from reference TRBV7-9 and TRBJ1-4, is as follows: DTGVSQNPRHKITKRGQNVTFRCDPISEHNRLYWYRQTLGQGPEFLTYFQNEAQLEKSRLLSDRFSAERPKGSFSTLEIQRTEQGDSAMYLCASSLDLENEKLFFGSGTQLSVL.